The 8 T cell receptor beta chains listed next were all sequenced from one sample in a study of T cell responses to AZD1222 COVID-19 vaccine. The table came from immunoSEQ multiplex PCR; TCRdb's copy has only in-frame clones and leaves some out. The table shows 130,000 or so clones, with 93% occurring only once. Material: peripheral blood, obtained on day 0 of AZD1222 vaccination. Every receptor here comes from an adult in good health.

The CDR3 loop reads CASSLLGGGGYGYTF. CDR3 coding DNA: TGTGCCAGCAGTTTATTAGGTGGGGGCGGCTATGGCTACACCTTC. The rearrangement joins TRBV28 to TRBJ1-2, with D maybe TRBD1 (6 bases). CDR1 MDHEN and CDR2 SYDVKM come from the germline V gene. The V end lost 1 base, the J end lost 4 bases, and 13 bases lay between the germline ends. This CDR3 region has 15 residues.

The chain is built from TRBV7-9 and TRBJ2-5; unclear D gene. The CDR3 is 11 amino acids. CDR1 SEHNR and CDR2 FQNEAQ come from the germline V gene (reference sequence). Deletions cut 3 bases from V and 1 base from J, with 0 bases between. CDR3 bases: TGTGCCAGCAGCTTCCAAGAGACCCAGTACTTC. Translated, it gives CASSFQETQYF.

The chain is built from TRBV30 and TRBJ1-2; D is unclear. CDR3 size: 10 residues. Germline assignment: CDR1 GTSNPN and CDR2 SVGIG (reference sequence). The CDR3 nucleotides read TGTGTAAGGAAGGGTGCGACCGACACCTTC. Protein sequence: CVRKGATDTF.

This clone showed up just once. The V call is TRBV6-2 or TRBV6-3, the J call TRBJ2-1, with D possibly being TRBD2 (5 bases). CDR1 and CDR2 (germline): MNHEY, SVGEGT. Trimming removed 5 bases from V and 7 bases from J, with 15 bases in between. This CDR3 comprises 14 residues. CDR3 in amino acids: CASSTSGRGNEQFF. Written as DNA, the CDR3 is TGTGCCAGCAGTACGTCCGGACGAGGGAATGAGCAGTTCTTC.

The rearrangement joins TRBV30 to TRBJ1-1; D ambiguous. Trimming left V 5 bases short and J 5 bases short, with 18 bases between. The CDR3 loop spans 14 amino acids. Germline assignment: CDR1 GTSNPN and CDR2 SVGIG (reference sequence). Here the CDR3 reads CAWGGTWRETEAFF. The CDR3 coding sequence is TGTGCCTGGGGAGGAACATGGAGAGAAACTGAAGCTTTCTTT.

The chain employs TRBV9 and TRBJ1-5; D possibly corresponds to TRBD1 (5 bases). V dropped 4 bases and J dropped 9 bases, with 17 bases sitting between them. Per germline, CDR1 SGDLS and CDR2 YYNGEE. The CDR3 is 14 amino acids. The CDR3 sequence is CASSLRGDGGPQHF. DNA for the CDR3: TGTGCCAGCAGCCTAAGAGGGGACGGTGGGCCCCAGCATTTT. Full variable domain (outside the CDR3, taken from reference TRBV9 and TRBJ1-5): DSGVTQTPKHLITATGQRVTLRCSPRSGDLSVYWYQQSLDQGLQFLIQYYNGEERAKGNILERFSAQQFPDLHSELNLSSLELGDSALYFCASSLRGDGGPQHFGDGTRLSIL.

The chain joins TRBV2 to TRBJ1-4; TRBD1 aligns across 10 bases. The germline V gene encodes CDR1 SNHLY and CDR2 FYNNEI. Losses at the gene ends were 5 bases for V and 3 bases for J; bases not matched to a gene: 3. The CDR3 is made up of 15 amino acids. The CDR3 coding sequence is TGTGCCAGCAGTAGACAGGGGGCGGCTAATGAAAAACTGTTTTTT. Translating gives CASSRQGAANEKLFF.

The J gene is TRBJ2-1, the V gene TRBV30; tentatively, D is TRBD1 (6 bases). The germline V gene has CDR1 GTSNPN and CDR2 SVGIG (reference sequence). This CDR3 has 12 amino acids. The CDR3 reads CAWDNLGNEQFF. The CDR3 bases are TGTGCTTGGGACAATTTGGGCAATGAGCAGTTCTTC.